This T cell receptor beta chain was found in a study of regulatory T cells in long-lasting Graves disease. Sample time point: newly diagnosed GD, antithyroid drugs for less than 3 months. From RNA extracted from PBMCs, the TCR library was made. This clonotype was seen a handful of times. Library construction for TCR beta used iRepertoire HTBI primers and Arm-PCR of CDR3 regions. TCRdb called the multiplex PCR reads again in MiXCR, with one record for every CDR3 protein. The profile covers 400,000 to 450,000 distinct CDR3 sequences, with under 15% appearing a single time and roughly 17% taken by the ten largest. Per germline, CDR1 LNHDA and CDR2 SQIVND (reference sequence). The CDR3 has 15 amino acids. The V and J ends lost 3 bases and 4 bases respectively, with 13 bases between them. The sample was also linked to a second study, of T cells in Graves' hyperthyroidism and ophthalmopathy.

This receptor was taken from a woman in her 30s with Graves disease. The chain combines TRBV19 with TRBJ1-5; D might be TRBD1 (5 bases). This specimen was peripheral blood mononuclear cells (PBMCs), taken at new diagnosis, from a patient treated with antithyroid drugs. DNA for the CDR3: TGTGCCAGTAGTATTGGCGCCGGGGGAAATCAGCCCCAGCATTTT. Its translation: CASSIGAGGNQPQHF.